This T cell receptor beta chain appears in the sequencing data of a study of blood T cell repertoires in COVID-19. As for the study in general: Sources were T cells, B-cell-depleted T cells, or PBMCs; the material itself was cDNA or gDNA.

In the original analysis: For nucleated cells, counts were estimated from reference gene primer amplification. TCRdb's table, derived via immunoSEQ multiplex PCR, lists solely in-frame clones and lacks some. V and J calls and clone size are copied from that table; D and trimming were computed from the DNA. Among about 59,000 clones, around 79% were seen once, and the ten largest hold about 3.3%. With 4 bases removed from V and 5 bases from J, the gap between germline ends came to 9 bases. This CDR3 contains 13 residues. Germline CDR1 and CDR2: LGHDT and YNNKEL (reference sequence). This TCR derives from a man in his sixties with acute or convalescent COVID-19. The chain uses TRBV3-1 (or the pseudogene TRBV3-2) and TRBJ1-5; D is uncertain. The specimen sequenced was peripheral blood. The CDR3 DNA sequence: TGTGCCAGCAGCCTCACCCGGGATCAGCCCCAGCATTTT. Amino acids: CASSLTRDQPQHF.